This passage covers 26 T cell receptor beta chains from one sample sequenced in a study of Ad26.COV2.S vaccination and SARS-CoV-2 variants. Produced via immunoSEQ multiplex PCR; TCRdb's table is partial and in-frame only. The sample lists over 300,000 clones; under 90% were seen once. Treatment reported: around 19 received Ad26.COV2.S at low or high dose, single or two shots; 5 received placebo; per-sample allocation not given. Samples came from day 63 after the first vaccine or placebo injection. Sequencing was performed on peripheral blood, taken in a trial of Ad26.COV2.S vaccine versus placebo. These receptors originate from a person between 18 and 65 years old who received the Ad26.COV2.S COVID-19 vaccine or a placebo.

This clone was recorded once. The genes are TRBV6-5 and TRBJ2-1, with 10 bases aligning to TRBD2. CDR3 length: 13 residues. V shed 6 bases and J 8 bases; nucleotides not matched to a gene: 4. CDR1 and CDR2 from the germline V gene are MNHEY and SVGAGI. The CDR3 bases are TGTGCCAGCAGCGCAGCGGGGGGGGATGAGCAGTTCTTC. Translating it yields CASSAAGGDEQFF.

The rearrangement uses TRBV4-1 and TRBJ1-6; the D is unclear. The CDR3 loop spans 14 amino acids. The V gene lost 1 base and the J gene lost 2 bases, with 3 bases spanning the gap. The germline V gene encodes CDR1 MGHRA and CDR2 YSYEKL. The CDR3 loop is CASSQVPYNSPLHF. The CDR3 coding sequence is TGCGCCAGCAGCCAAGTCCCCTATAATTCACCCCTCCACTTT.

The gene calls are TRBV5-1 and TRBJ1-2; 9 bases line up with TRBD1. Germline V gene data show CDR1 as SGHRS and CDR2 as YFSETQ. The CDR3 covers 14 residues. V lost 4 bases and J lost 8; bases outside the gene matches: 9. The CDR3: CASSEQGQGPGYTF. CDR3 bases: TGCGCCAGCAGCGAGCAGGGACAGGGCCCCGGCTACACCTTC.

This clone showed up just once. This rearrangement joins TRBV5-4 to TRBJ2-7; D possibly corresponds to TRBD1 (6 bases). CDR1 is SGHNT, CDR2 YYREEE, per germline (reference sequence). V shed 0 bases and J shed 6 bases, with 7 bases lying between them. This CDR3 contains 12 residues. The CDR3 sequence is CASSLGGGEQYF. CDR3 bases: TGTGCCAGCAGCTTGGGAGGGGGCGAGCAGTACTTC.

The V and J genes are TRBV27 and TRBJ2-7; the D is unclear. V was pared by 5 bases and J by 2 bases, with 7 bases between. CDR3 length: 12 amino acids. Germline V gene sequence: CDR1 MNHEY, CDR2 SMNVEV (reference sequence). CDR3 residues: CASSNSPYEQYF. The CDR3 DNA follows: TGTGCCAGCAGTAACAGCCCCTACGAGCAGTACTTC.

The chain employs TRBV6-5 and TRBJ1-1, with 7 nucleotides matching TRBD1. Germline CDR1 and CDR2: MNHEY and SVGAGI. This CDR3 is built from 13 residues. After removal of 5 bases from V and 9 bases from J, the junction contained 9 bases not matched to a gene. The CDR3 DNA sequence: TGTGCCAGCAGTAAGGGAGGGGGCAGACAAGCTTTCTTT. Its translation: CASSKGGGRQAFF.

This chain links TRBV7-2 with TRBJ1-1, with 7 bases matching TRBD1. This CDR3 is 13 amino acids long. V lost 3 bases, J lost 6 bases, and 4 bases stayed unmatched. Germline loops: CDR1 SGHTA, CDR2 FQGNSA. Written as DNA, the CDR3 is TGTGCCAGCAGCTTGGGCGGGACAGCTGAAGCTTTCTTT. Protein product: CASSLGGTAEAFF. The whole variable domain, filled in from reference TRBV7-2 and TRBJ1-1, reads GAGVSQSPSNKVTEKGKDVELRCDPISGHTALYWYRQSLGQGLEFLIYFQGNSAPDKSGLPSDRFSAERTGGSVSTLTIQRTQQEDSAVYLCASSLGGTAEAFFGQGTRLTVV.

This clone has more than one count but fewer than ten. CDR3 sequence reads: CASSLIRAPDTQYF. The CDR3 DNA reads TGTGCCAGCAGTTTAATCAGGGCCCCAGATACGCAGTATTTT. This rearrangement joins TRBV27 to TRBJ2-3; weak D call: TRBD1 (5 bases). The V end lost 2 bases, the J end lost 4 bases, and 10 bases lay between the germline ends. Germline V gene sequence: CDR1 MNHEY, CDR2 SMNVEV (reference sequence). CDR3 size: 14 residues.

CDR3 sequence: CASSQSRDRGGNEQFF. The CDR3 region has the DNA TGTGCCAGCAGCCAATCCCGGGACAGGGGAGGCAATGAGCAGTTCTTC. The chain links TRBV16 to TRBJ2-1; 10 nucleotides line up with TRBD1. This CDR3 comprises 16 residues. V was clipped by 0 bases and J by 6 bases; unmatched bases: 5. The germline gives CDR1 KGHSY, CDR2 FQNENV.

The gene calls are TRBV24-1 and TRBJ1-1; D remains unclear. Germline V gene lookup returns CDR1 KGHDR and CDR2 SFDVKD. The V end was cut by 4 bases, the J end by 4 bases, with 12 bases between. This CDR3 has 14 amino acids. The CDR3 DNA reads TGTGCCACCAGTGACTCGGGTTGGGGCACTGAAGCTTTCTTT. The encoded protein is CATSDSGWGTEAFF.

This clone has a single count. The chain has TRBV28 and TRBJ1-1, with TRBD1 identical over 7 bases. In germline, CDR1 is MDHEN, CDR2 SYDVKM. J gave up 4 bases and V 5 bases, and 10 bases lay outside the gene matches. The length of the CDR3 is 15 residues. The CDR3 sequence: CASSTQTGRATEAFF. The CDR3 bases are TGTGCCAGCAGTACCCAGACAGGGAGGGCCACTGAAGCTTTCTTT.

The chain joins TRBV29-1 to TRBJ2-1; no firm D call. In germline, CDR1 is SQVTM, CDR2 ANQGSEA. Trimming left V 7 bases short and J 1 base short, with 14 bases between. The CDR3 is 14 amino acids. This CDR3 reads CSANLMGSYNEQFF. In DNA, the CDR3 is TGCAGCGCCAACCTTATGGGGTCCTACAATGAGCAGTTCTTC.

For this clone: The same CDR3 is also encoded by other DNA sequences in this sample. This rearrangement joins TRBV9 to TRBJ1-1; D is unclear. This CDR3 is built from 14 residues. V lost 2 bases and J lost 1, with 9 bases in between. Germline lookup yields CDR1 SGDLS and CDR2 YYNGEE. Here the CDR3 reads CASSVGRGNTEAFF. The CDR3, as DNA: TGTGCCAGCAGCGTGGGTCGGGGGAACACTGAAGCTTTCTTT.

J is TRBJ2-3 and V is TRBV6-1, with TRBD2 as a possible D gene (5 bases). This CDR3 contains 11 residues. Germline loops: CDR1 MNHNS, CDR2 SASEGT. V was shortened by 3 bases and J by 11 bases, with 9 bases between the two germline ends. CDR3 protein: CASSEVGRQYF. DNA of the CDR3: TGTGCCAGCAGTGAGGTGGGGAGGCAGTATTTT.

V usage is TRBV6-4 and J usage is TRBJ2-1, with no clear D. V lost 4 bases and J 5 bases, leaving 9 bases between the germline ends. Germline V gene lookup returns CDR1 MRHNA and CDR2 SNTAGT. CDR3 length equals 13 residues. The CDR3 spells CASSGGYNNEQFF. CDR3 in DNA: TGTGCCAGCAGTGGAGGTTACAACAATGAGCAGTTCTTC.

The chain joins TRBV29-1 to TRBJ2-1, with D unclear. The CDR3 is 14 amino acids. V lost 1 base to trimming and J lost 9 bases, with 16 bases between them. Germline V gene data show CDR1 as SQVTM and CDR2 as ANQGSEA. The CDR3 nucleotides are TGCAGCGTTGAAGGGCATCCACCATCCCCTGAGCAGTTCTTC. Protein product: CSVEGHPPSPEQFF.

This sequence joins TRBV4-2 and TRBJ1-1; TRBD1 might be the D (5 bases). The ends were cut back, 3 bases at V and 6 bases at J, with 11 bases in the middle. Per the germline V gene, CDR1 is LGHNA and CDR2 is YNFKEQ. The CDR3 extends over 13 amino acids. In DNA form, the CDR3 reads TGTGCCAGCAGCCAGGGAAGGGGTGCTGAAGCTTTCTTT. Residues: CASSQGRGAEAFF.

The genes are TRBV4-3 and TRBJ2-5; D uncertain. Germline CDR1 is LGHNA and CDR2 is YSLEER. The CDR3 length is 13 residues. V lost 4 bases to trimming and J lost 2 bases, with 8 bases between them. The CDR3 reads CASSLGRQETQYF. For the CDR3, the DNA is TGCGCCAGCAGCCTCGGTCGACAAGAGACCCAGTACTTC.

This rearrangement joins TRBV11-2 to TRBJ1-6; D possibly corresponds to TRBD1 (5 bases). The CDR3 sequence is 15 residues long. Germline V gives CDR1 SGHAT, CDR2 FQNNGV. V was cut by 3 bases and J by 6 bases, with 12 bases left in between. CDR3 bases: TGTGCCAGCAGCTTGGGGGGGAGCCTTAATTCACCCCTCCACTTT. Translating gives CASSLGGSLNSPLHF.

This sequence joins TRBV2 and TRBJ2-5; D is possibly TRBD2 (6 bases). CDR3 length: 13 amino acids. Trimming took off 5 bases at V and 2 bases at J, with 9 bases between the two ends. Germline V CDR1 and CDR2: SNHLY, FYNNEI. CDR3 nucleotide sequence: TGTGCCAGCAGTTTGGGGGGACAAGAGACCCAGTACTTC. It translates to CASSLGGQETQYF.

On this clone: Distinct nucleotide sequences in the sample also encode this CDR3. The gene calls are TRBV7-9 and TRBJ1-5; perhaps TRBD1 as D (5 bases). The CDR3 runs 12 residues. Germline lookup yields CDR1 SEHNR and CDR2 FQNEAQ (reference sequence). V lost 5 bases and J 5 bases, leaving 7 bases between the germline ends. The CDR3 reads CASSLGDQPQHF. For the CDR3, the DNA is TGTGCCAGCAGCCTAGGGGATCAGCCCCAGCATTTT.

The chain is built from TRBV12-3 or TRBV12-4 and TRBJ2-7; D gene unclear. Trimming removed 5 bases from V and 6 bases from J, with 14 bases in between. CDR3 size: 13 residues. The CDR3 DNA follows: TGTGCCAGCAGTCTGATCCCCGGCCGCGAGCAGTACTTC. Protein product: CASSLIPGREQYF.

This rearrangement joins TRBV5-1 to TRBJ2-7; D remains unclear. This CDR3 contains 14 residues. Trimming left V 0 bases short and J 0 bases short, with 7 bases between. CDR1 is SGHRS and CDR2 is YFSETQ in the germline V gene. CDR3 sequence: CASSLGAVSYEQYF. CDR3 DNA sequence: TGCGCCAGCAGCTTGGGGGCGGTCTCCTACGAGCAGTACTTC.

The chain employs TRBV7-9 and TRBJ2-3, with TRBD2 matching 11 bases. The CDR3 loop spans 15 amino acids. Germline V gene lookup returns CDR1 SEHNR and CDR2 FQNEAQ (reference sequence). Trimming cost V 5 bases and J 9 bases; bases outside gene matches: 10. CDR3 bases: TGTGCCAGCAGCCAGACCCCTAGCGGGAGGCCCACGCAGTATTTT. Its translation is CASSQTPSGRPTQYF.

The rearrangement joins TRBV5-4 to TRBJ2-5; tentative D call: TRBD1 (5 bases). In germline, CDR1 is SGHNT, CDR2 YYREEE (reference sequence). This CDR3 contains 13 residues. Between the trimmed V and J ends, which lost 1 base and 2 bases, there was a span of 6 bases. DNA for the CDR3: TGTGCCAGCAGCTTGCCAGGGCAAGAGACCCAGTACTTC. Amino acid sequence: CASSLPGQETQYF.

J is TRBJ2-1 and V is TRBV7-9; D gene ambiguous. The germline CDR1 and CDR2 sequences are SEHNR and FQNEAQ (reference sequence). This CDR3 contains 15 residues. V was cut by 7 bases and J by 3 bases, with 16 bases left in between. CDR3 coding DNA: TGTGCCAGCAACCCTGTCGTGGGATTCTACAATGAGCAGTTCTTC. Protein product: CASNPVVGFYNEQFF.